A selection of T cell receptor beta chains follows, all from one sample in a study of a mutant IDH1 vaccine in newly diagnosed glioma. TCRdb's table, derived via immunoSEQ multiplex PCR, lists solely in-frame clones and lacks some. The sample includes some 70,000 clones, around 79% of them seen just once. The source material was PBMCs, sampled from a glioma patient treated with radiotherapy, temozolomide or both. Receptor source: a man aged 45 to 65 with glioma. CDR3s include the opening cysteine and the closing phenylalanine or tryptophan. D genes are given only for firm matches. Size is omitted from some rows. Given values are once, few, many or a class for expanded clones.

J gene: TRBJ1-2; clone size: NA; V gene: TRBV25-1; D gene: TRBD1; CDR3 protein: CASSEYGTGRDGYTF; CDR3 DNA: TGTGCCAGCAGTGAATACGGGACAGGCCGGGATGGCTACACCTTC
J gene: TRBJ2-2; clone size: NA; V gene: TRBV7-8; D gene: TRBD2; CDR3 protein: CASSRRGGARNTGELFF; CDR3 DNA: TGTGCCAGCAGCCGGCGGGGGGGCGCCCGGAACACCGGGGAGCTGTTTTTT
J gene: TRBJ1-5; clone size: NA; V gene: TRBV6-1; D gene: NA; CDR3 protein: CASRSWGFGNQPQHF; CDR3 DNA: TGTGCCAGCAGGAGCTGGGGATTTGGCAATCAGCCCCAGCATTTT
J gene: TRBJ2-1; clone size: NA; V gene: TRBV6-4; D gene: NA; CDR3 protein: CASSLSSDNEQFF; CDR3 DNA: TGTGCCAGCAGCCTATCGAGCGACAATGAGCAGTTCTTC
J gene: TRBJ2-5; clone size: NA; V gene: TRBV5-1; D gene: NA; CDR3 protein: CASSLEETQYF; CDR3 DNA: TGCGCCAGCAGCTTGGAAGAGACCCAGTACTTC
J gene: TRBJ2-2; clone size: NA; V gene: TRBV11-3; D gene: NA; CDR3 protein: CASSPVGAGELFF; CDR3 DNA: TGTGCCAGCAGCCCCGTAGGGGCCGGGGAGCTGTTTTTT
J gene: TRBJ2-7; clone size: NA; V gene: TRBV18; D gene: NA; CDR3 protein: CASSPEREALEQYF; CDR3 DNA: TGTGCCAGCTCACCCGAGAGGGAGGCCCTCGAGCAGTACTTC
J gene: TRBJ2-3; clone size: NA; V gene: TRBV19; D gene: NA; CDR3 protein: CASSDPADPSTDTQYF; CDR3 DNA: TGTGCCAGTAGCGACCCGGCGGACCCTAGCACAGATACGCAGTATTTT
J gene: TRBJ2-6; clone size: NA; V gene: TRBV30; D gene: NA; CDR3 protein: CAWGGGGSGANVLTF; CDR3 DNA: TGTGCCTGGGGAGGTGGGGGCTCAGGGGCCAACGTCCTGACTTTC
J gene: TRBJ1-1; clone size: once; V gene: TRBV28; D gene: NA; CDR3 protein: CASRGGDSLNTEAFF; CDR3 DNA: TGTGCCAGCAGGGGGGGAGACAGCCTGAACACTGAAGCTTTTTTT
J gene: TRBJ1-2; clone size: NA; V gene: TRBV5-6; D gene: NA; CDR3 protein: CASSLPDAHGYTF; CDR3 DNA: TGTGCCAGCAGCCTACCCGACGCGCATGGCTACACCTTC
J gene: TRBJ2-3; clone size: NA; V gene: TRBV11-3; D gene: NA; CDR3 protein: CASSLGRSTDTQYF; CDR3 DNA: TGTGCCAGCAGCCTGGGACGCAGCACAGATACGCAGTATTTT
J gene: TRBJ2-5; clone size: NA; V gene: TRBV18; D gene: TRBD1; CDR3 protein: CASYPDRTLQETQYF; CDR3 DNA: TGTGCCAGCTACCCGGACAGGACCCTTCAAGAGACCCAGTACTTC
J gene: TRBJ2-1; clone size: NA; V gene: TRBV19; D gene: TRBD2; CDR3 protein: CASSIAAGGYNEQFF; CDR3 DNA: TGTGCCAGTAGTATTGCAGCGGGGGGGTACAATGAGCAGTTCTTC
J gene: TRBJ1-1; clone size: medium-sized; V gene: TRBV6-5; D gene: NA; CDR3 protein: CASSSPLGTEAFF; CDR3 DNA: TGTGCCAGCAGTTCGCCATTAGGCACTGAAGCTTTCTTT
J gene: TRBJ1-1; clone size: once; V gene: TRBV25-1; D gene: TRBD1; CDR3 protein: CASSDRTGAPEAFF; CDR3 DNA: TGTGCCAGCAGTGATCGGACAGGGGCCCCTGAAGCTTTCTTT
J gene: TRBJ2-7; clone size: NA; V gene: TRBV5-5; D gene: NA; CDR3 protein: CASSERYLYEQYF; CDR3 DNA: TGTGCCAGCTCAGAGCGGTATCTATACGAGCAGTACTTC
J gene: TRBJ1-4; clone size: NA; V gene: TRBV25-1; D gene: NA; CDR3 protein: CASSVDQGLDEKLFF; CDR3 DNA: TGTGCCAGCAGTGTCGACCAGGGATTAGATGAAAAACTGTTTTTT
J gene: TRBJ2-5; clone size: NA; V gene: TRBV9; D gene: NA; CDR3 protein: CASSPLVGQETQYF; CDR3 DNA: TGTGCCAGCAGCCCACTGGTGGGTCAAGAGACCCAGTACTTC
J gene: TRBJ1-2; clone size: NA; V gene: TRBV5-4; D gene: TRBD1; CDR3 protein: CASSLDRGQGDYGYTF; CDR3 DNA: TGTGCCAGCAGCTTGGACAGGGGGCAGGGGGACTATGGCTACACCTTC
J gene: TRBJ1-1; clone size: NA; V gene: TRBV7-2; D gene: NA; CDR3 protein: CASSYGQPIGAFF; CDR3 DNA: TGTGCCAGCAGCTATGGACAGCCCATAGGAGCTTTCTTT
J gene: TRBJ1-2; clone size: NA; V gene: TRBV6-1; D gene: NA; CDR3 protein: CASRPQGGEGYGYTF; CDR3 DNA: TGTGCCAGCAGGCCCCAGGGCGGGGAGGGCTATGGCTACACCTTC
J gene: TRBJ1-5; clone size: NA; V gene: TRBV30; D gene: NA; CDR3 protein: CAWSSSGGNQPQHF; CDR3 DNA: TGTGCCTGGAGTTCCTCGGGGGGCAATCAGCCCCAGCATTTT
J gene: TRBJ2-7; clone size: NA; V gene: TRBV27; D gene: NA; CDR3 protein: CATQGGGYEQYF; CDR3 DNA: TGTGCCACACAAGGGGGAGGCTACGAGCAGTACTTC
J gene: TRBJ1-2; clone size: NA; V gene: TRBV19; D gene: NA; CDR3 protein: CASREKGWNGYTF; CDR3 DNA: TGTGCCAGTAGGGAGAAGGGCTGGAATGGCTACACCTTC
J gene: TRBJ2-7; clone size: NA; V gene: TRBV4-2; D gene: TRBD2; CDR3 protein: CASSQEASGSYEQYF; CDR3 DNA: TGTGCCAGCAGCCAAGAGGCTAGCGGCTCCTACGAGCAGTACTTC
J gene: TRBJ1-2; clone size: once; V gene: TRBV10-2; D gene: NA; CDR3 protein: CASSEYGAFNYGYTF; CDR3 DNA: TGCGCCAGCAGTGAATACGGGGCCTTTAACTATGGCTACACCTTC
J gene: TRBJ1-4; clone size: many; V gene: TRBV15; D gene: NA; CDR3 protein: CATSRGFPTNEKLFF; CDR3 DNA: TGTGCCACCAGCAGAGGCTTTCCAACTAATGAAAAACTGTTTTTT
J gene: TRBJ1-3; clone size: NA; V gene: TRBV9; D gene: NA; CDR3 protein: CASSMSSGNTIYF; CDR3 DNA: TGTGCCAGCAGTATGAGCTCTGGAAACACCATATATTTT
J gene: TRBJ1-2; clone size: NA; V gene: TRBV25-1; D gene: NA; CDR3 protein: CASSGVARGFWGYTF; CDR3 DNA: TGTGCCAGCAGTGGGGTGGCCAGGGGATTTTGGGGCTACACCTTC
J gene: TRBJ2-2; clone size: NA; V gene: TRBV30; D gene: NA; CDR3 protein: CAWGFSGELFF; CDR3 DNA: TGTGCCTGGGGGTTCTCCGGGGAGCTGTTTTTT
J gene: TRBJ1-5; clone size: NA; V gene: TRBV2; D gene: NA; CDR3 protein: CASSADGSNQPQHF; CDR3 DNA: TGTGCCAGCAGTGCGGACGGTAGCAATCAGCCCCAGCATTTT
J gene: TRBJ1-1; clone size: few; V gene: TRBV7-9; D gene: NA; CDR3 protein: CASTLSENTEAFF; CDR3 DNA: TGTGCCAGCACCCTCTCAGAGAACACTGAAGCTTTCTTT
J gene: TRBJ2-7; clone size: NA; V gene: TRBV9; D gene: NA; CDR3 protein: CASSVGYSTYEQYF; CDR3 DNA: TGTGCCAGCAGCGTAGGCTATAGCACCTACGAGCAGTACTTC
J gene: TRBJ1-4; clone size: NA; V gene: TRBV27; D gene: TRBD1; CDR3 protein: CASSLLQGREKLFF; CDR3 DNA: TGTGCCAGCAGTTTACTACAGGGGCGTGAAAAACTGTTTTTT
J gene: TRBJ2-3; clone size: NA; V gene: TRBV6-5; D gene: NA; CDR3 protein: CASSYPTDTQYF; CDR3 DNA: TGTGCCAGCAGTTACCCGACAGATACGCAGTATTTT
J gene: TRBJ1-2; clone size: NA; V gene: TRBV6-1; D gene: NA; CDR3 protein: CASSASGYGYTF; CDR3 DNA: TGTGCCAGCAGTGCCTCAGGGTATGGCTACACCTTC
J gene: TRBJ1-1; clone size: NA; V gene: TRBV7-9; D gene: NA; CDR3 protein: CASSLTYTEAFF; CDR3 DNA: TGTGCCAGCAGCTTAACGTACACTGAAGCTTTCTTT
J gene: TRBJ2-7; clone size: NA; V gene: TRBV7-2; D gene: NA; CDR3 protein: CASSLEGGREQYF; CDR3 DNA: TGTGCCAGCAGCTTAGAGGGGGGCCGCGAGCAGTACTTC
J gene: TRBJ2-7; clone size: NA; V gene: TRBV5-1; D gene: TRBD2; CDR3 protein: CASSLVLAGGEQYF; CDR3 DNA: TGCGCCAGCAGCTTGGTGCTAGCGGGGGGCGAGCAGTACTTC
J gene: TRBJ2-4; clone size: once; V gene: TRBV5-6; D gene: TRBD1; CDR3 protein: CASSFRDRHIQYF; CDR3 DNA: TGTGCCAGCAGCTTCCGGGACAGACACATTCAGTACTTC
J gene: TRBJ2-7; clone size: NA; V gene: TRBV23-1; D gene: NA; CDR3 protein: CASSQCSAGWVYEQYF; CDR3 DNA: TGCGCCAGCAGTCAATGTAGTGCGGGTTGGGTCTACGAGCAGTACTTC
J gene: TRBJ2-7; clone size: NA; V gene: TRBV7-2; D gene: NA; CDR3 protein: CASSLGWGSYEQYF; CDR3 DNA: TGTGCCAGCAGCTTAGGATGGGGCTCCTACGAGCAGTACTTC
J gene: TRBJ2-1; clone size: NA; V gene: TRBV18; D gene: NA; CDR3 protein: CASSPPDQAEQFF; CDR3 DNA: TGTGCCAGCTCACCCCCGGATCAGGCTGAGCAGTTCTTC
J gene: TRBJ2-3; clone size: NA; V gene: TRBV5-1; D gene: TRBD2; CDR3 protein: CASSVSGGAGTDTQYF; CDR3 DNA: TGCGCCAGCAGCGTTAGCGGGGGGGCCGGCACAGATACGCAGTATTTT
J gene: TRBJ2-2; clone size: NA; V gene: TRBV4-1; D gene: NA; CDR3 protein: CASSRDILGAGELFF; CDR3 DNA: TGCGCCAGCAGCCGCGACATCCTCGGGGCCGGGGAGCTGTTTTTT
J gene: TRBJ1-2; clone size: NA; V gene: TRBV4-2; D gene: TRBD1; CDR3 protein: CASSQERTGGYYGYTF; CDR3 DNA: TGTGCCAGCAGCCAAGAAAGGACAGGGGGCTACTATGGCTACACCTTC
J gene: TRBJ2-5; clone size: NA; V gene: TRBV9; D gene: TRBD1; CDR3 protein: CASSVQGVQQETQYF; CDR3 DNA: TGTGCCAGCAGCGTACAGGGGGTCCAACAAGAGACCCAGTACTTC
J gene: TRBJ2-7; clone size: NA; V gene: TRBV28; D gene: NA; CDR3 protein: CASTSGGGAYEQYF; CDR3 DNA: TGTGCCAGCACCTCAGGAGGGGGCGCGTACGAGCAGTACTTC
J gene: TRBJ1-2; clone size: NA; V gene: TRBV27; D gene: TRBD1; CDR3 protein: CASMRAGGYGYTF; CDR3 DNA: TGTGCCAGCATGCGGGCAGGGGGCTATGGCTACACCTTC
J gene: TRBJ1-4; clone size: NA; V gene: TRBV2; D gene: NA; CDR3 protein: CASSESQYNEKLFF; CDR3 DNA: TGTGCCAGCAGTGAATCACAGTATAATGAAAAACTGTTTTTT